Following are 22 T cell receptor beta chains from one sample sequenced in a study of blood T cells in healthy people across ages. Using a J-beta primer mix together with a sample-barcoded 5' primer, a second PCR was run for roughly 7 to 12 cycles. In TCRdb, the 5' RACE reads were re-called with MiXCR into one record per CDR3 protein. The sample has hundreds of thousands of distinct CDR3 sequences, 58% seen once. Sequenced material: blood. Receptors were obtained from a man younger than 45 in good health.

The J gene is TRBJ1-5, the V gene TRBV6-5; D ambiguous. Trimming stripped 2 bases from V and 6 bases from J, with 11 bases between. Germline assignment: CDR1 MNHEY and CDR2 SVGAGI. The length of the CDR3 is 14 residues. Written as DNA, the CDR3 is TGTGCCAGCAGTTACATCTTAGGAAGTCAGCCCCAGCATTTT. Translated, it gives CASSYILGSQPQHF.

The chain carries TRBV29-1 and TRBJ1-4, with 7 bases fitting TRBD1. Germline values: CDR1 SQVTM, CDR2 ANQGSEA. This CDR3 is 14 amino acids long. Unmatched junction bases numbered 7, after V lost 4 bases and J lost 5 bases. For the CDR3, the DNA is TGCAGCGTTGCCTACAGGGGACAGAATGAAAAACTGTTTTTT. It yields the protein CSVAYRGQNEKLFF.

The chain recombines TRBV7-2 with TRBJ2-3; D is unresolved. The V end was cut by 5 bases, the J end by 5 bases, with 8 bases between. Germline CDR1 and CDR2: SGHTA and FQGNSA. The CDR3 has 12 amino acids. CDR3 loop: CASSLDQDTQYF. The CDR3, as DNA: TGTGCCAGCAGCCTTGATCAAGATACGCAGTATTTT.

In this sample, this clonotype turned up many times. The chain has TRBV6-6 and TRBJ1-1; 7 bases are a match to TRBD1. Germline CDR1 and CDR2: MNHNY and SVGAGI (reference sequence). The CDR3 covers 15 residues. Trimming at V came to 4 bases and at J to 0 bases, leaving 5 bases not matched to a gene. The CDR3 loop is CASSSWDSLNTEAFF. CDR3 coding DNA: TGTGCCAGCAGTTCCTGGGACAGCCTGAACACTGAAGCTTTCTTT.

The chain uses TRBV14 and TRBJ2-1; possibly TRBD2 for D (6 bases). Germline loops: CDR1 SGHDN, CDR2 FVKESK. Trimming took off 2 bases at V and 6 bases at J, with 8 bases between the two ends. The CDR3 spans 13 residues. CDR3 sequence reads: CASSQWGGNEQFF. DNA for the CDR3: TGTGCCAGCAGCCAATGGGGAGGCAATGAGCAGTTCTTC.

Only a few counts were recorded for this clonotype. J is TRBJ1-2 and V is TRBV27, with D unclear. V lost 6 bases to trimming and J lost 3 bases, with 8 bases between them. Germline CDR1 is MNHEY and CDR2 is SMNVEV (reference sequence). CDR3 length equals 12 residues. The CDR3 nucleotides read TGTGCCAGCAGCGGGTCGTACTATGGCTACACCTTC. Translation gives CASSGSYYGYTF.

This rearrangement joins TRBV12-3 or TRBV12-4 to TRBJ2-3; tentatively, D is TRBD2 (6 bases). The V and J ends lost 7 bases and 0 bases respectively, with 20 bases between them. This CDR3 spans 17 amino acids. The CDR3 is CASTLGTFFTSTDTQYF. CDR3 nucleotides: TGTGCCAGCACCCTGGGGACTTTTTTCACTAGCACAGATACGCAGTATTTT.

The V call is TRBV29-1, the J call TRBJ2-7; D assignment may be TRBD1 or TRBD2 (7 bases each). The V and J ends lost 7 bases and 0 bases respectively, with 16 bases between them. The CDR3 runs to 14 residues. Germline V lookup: CDR1 SQVTM, CDR2 ANQGSEA. CDR3 residues: CSAITGDYSYEQYF. The CDR3 nucleotides are TGCAGCGCAATAACAGGGGACTACTCCTACGAGCAGTACTTC.

The rearrangement links TRBV5-1 to TRBJ2-2; the match to TRBD2 covers 12 bases. The CDR3 is 16 amino acids. The V segment lost 4 bases and the J segment 5 bases; nucleotides outside the gene matches: 6. Germline loops: CDR1 SGHRS, CDR2 YFSETQ. The chain's CDR3 is CASSLRLAGETGELFF. CDR3 in DNA: TGCGCCAGCAGCCTCCGACTAGCGGGAGAAACCGGGGAGCTGTTTTTT.

To note about this clonotype: With a much larger clone just one base away, this may be a read error. The chain is built from TRBV7-8 and TRBJ2-5, with D possibly being TRBD1 or TRBD2 (6 bases each). V dropped 5 bases and J dropped 11 bases, with 27 bases sitting between them. This CDR3 spans 16 amino acids. The germline CDR1 and CDR2 sequences are SGHVS and FQNEAQ. The CDR3 bases are TGTGCCAGCAGCCAAAAAGGGGGGCAGGGGAGTGGTGAGCAGTACTTC. Its translation: CASSQKGGQGSGEQYF.

The chain couples TRBV7-2 to TRBJ2-7; D gene ambiguous. V lost 2 bases and J lost 5, with 7 bases in between. The CDR3 has 12 residues. Germline V CDR1 and CDR2: SGHTA, FQGNSA. In DNA, the CDR3 is TGTGCCAGCAGCTTAAAGCGAGACGAGCAGTACTTC. Translated: CASSLKRDEQYF.

V usage is TRBV3-1 and J usage is TRBJ2-1, with D uncertain. The CDR3 spans 15 residues. CDR1 is LGHDT, CDR2 YNNKEL, per germline (reference sequence). Trimming stripped 3 bases from V and 6 bases from J, with 15 bases between. Written as DNA, the CDR3 is TGTGCCAGCAGCCATGATAGTGGGTGGCGCAATGAGCAGTTCTTC. Protein sequence: CASSHDSGWRNEQFF.

This clonotype was detected many times. The J gene is TRBJ1-2, the V gene TRBV12-3 or TRBV12-4; the D gene is possibly TRBD1 (6 bases). V was pared by 6 bases and J by 0 bases, with 17 bases between. The CDR3 length is 16 residues. Written as DNA, the CDR3 is TGTGCCAGCAGCTGGGGGGGCGCAGGGGCTAACTATGGCTACACCTTC. Amino acid sequence: CASSWGGAGANYGYTF.

The gene calls are TRBV21-1 and TRBJ2-3. TRBV21-1 is termed a pseudogene. CDR3 length equals 16 residues. The CDR3 coding sequence is TGTGCCAGCAGCAAACGGGCTTACAGAAGAACAGATACGCAGTATTTT. This gives the protein CASSKRAYRRTDTQYF.

The chain joins TRBV15 to TRBJ1-4; no clear D gene. CDR1 is LNHNV, CDR2 YYDKDF, per germline (reference sequence). Trimming removed 0 bases from V and 0 bases from J, with 11 bases in between. This CDR3 comprises 17 residues. CDR3 residues: CATSREQLSATNEKLFF. The CDR3 DNA follows: TGTGCCACCAGCAGAGAACAGCTATCTGCAACTAATGAAAAACTGTTTTTT.

The chain couples TRBV15 to TRBJ1-5; 8 bases map to TRBD1. The CDR3 totals 13 residues. The V gene end was trimmed by 0 bases and the J gene end by 10 bases; junction bases not matched to a gene: 2. CDR1 is LNHNV, CDR2 YYDKDF, per germline (reference sequence). The CDR3 DNA sequence: TGTGCCACCAGCAGAGAAGCAGGGGGCCCCCAGCATTTT. Encoded protein: CATSREAGGPQHF.

Points on this clonotype: This may stem from a read error, because a much larger clone lies one nucleotide away. The J gene is TRBJ2-5, the V gene TRBV25-1; maybe TRBD2 (6 bases). Germline CDR1 is MGHDK and CDR2 is SYGVNS. V lost 2 bases, J lost 11 bases, and 18 bases lay in between. CDR3 length: 14 residues. In nucleotides, the CDR3 is TGTGCCAGCAGTGAACGACACGGAGGGGATGAGCAGTACTTC. This translates into CASSERHGGDEQYF.

The rearrangement joins TRBV6-2 or TRBV6-3 to TRBJ1-1; maybe TRBD1 (5 bases). The V and J ends lost 4 bases and 11 bases respectively, with 11 bases between them. Germline assignment: CDR1 MNHEY and CDR2 SVGEGT. The CDR3 consists of 11 residues. In nucleotides, the CDR3 is TGTGCCAGCAGTTTGGGGCCTCAGGCTTTCTTT. Translation: CASSLGPQAFF.

This clonotype has just a few counts. This sequence joins TRBV3-1 and TRBJ2-7; D gene unclear. This CDR3 spans 14 amino acids. V was cut by 4 bases and J by 0 bases, with 10 bases left in between. Germline V lookup: CDR1 LGHDT, CDR2 YNNKEL (reference sequence). The CDR3 loop is CASSPAVSSYEQYF. DNA of the CDR3: TGTGCCAGCAGCCCGGCCGTGAGCTCCTACGAGCAGTACTTC.

In this sample, this clonotype turned up a few times. This sequence joins TRBV9 and TRBJ1-1; D is ambiguous. Germline V gene data show CDR1 as SGDLS and CDR2 as YYNGEE. Trimming took off 5 bases at V and 1 base at J, with 9 bases between the two ends. This CDR3 comprises 13 residues. The CDR3 coding sequence is TGTGCCAGCAGTTCCGTTCCGAACACTGAAGCTTTCTTT. It codes for CASSSVPNTEAFF.

The genes are TRBV3-1 and TRBJ2-1, with D possibly TRBD1 on 6 matching bases. Germline CDR1 LGHDT, CDR2 YNNKEL (reference sequence). This CDR3 has 17 amino acids. Between the trimmed V and J ends, which lost 3 bases and 0 bases, there was a span of 15 bases. CDR3 sequence: CASSHRGIGGSYNEQFF. CDR3 bases: TGTGCCAGCAGCCATAGAGGTATAGGGGGCTCCTACAATGAGCAGTTCTTC.

CDR3 sequence (DNA): TGTGCCAGCACCCGGTTGGTTCGCGATGGCTACACCTTC. Amino acids: CASTRLVRDGYTF. V and J are TRBV12-3 or TRBV12-4 and TRBJ1-2, with D unclear. V lost 7 bases and J lost 6, with 15 bases in between. The CDR3 is made up of 13 amino acids.